Here is one TCR beta chain with its context. Its antigen remains unidentified. No quality values exist for individual bases; no much larger clone is one base distant. Sorted T cell subsets were CFSE-labeled and co-cultured for 4 to 5 days with allogeneic regulatory or mature dendritic cells at a 1:10 DC:T ratio. FACS was used to sort naive T cells as CD45RA+ cells and memory T cells as CD45RO+ CD4+ or CD8+ cells. T cells for TCR sequencing came from two healthy control subjects. The Qiagen DNeasy Blood & Tissue Kit was used for extraction of genomic DNA. Multiplexed two-step PCR with Vbeta-specific forward primers and Jbeta-specific reverse primers was used to amplify TCRbeta CDR3 regions. Through the immunoSEQ service, TCRbeta libraries were sequenced on an Illumina instrument. Processing in the source paper ran as follows. V, D and J genes were assigned using IMGT annotation, and counts were corrected for multiplex PCR bias using synthetic CDR3 analogues. In the immunoSEQ Analyzer, repertoire clonality was calculated as one minus the normalized Shannon entropy. Clonal expansion was defined using Fisher's exact test with Benjamini-Hochberg false discovery rate control and a two-tailed threshold of P<0.01. Drawn from immuneACCESS, this table holds only the in-frame rearrangements with V and J called that TCRdb kept. Clones are partly lost; checked studies trace under half to an unresolved V gene and leave the rest unexplained. V and J calls and clone size are those listed in that table; D and trimming were worked out from the DNA. In all, the sample holds approximately 9,300 clones, and 80% of those were seen once. The ten most abundant clones make up under 3% of the sample.

This entry comes from a study of regulatory dendritic cells for organ transplantation (dated by TCRdb to the late 2010s). Turning to the overall study: Monocytes were cultured with vitamin D3 on days 0 and 4 and with IL-10 on day 4 to generate regulatory dendritic cells. Sorted naive and memory CD4+ and CD8+ T cells had their TCRbeta repertoires sequenced both before and after allostimulation with either regulatory or mature dendritic cells. On day 6, LPS was added to the DC cultures so that the response of the DCs to a potent maturation-inducing agent could be evaluated.

Summary of the overall study and its limitations: Only two subjects were sequenced, and considerable between-individual heterogeneity in the alloreactive memory CD8+ T cell pool was noted by the authors. Of the resting subsets, memory CD8+ T cells had the largest number of alloreactive TCR clonotypes. Allostimulation expanded memory CD8+ clones in both subjects, but regulatory dendritic cells appeared to induce more limited expansion than mature dendritic cells. Naive CD4+ and CD8+ T cells showed highly diverse repertoires, whereas memory cells were less diverse and memory CD8+ cells were the most oligoclonal.

The TCR originated in a human donor in good health. The specimen sequenced was memory CD4+ T cells from blood cultured with dendritic cells. Per the publication, the cell subset or site label means: CD45RO+ memory T cells.

The CDR3 loop reads CASSIGRTGRGQPQHF. The nucleotide sequence reads as follows: TGTGCCAGTAGTATAGGGCGGACAGGACGGGGGCAGCCCCAGCATTTT. Rearrangement joined TRBV19 to TRBJ1-5, with 7 bases in between that match TRBD1. Inclusive of the bounding cysteine and phenylalanine, the CDR3 is 16 residues long. This entry keeps only the CDR3 DNA: 48 bases, framed from base 1. The germline V gene (reference sequence) specifies LNHDA as CDR1 and SQIVND as CDR2. For this chain, trimming is 1 base at the V end and 7 bases at the J end, and the number of junction bases without a gene match is 10.